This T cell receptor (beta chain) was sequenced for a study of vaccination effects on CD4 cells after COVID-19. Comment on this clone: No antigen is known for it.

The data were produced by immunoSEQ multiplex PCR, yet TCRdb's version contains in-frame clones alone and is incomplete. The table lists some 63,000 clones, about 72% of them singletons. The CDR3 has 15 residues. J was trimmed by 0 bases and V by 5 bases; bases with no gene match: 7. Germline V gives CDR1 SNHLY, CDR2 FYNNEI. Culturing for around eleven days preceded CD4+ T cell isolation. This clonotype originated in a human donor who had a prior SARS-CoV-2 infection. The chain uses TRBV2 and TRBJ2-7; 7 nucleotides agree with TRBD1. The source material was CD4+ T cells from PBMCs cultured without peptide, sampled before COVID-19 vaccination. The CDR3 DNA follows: TGTGCCAGCAGTCCAACAGGGGCCTTCTCCTACGAGCAGTACTTC. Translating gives CASSPTGAFSYEQYF. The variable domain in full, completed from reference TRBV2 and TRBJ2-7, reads EPEVTQTPSHQVTQMGQEVILRCVPISNHLYFYWYRQILGQKVEFLVSFYNNEISEKSEIFDDQFSVERPDGSNFTLKIRSTKLEDSAMYFCASSPTGAFSYEQYFGPGTRLTVT.